Below, 11 T cell receptor beta chains from the same sample are listed, as sequenced in a study of vaccination and CD4 T cells after COVID-19. Treatment meaning: approximately nine-day PBMC culture with coronavirus spike peptide pools or control peptides (ViraFEST assay). Antigens for these TCRs are unknown. Oncomine TCR Beta short-read sequencing was applied to DNA from cultured CD4+ T cells. MiXCR was run by TCRdb on the PCR reads, yielding one entry per CDR3 protein. The data show some 12,000 distinct CDR3 sequences, less than 80% seen once. The specimen comprised CD4+ T cells from blood, cultured in vitro, sampled before SARS-CoV-2 vaccination. The receptors here all came from a human donor who had recovered from COVID-19.

The chain has TRBV6-2 or TRBV6-3 and TRBJ1-1; D remains unclear. Germline V gene sequence: CDR1 MNHEY, CDR2 SVGEGT. The CDR3 contains 13 residues. Trimming removed 4 bases at V and 4 bases at J, with 10 bases between. The CDR3 DNA sequence: TGTGCCAGCAGTTGGACCCCCGGCACTGAAGCTTTCTTT. This codes for CASSWTPGTEAFF.

This chain uses TRBV7-2 with TRBJ2-1; 11 bases are a match to TRBD2. The germline CDR1 and CDR2 sequences are SGHTA and FQGNSA. CDR3 size: 16 residues. V lost 5 bases to trimming and J lost 8 bases; unmatched junction nucleotides: 11. CDR3 sequence reads: CASSRALAGGTHEQFF. The DNA for the CDR3 is TGTGCCAGCAGCCGAGCTCTAGCGGGAGGAACCCATGAGCAGTTCTTC.

There are a few counts of this clonotype. The chain combines TRBV7-8 with TRBJ2-3; the D call may be TRBD1 or TRBD2 (5 bases each). The V end was cut by 1 base, the J end by 8 bases, with 16 bases between. CDR1 SGHVS and CDR2 FQNEAQ come from the germline V gene. The CDR3 has 15 amino acids. CDR3 DNA: TGTGCCAGCAGCTTAGACAGGTTTAGGAGCGGTACGCAGTATTTT. Translation: CASSLDRFRSGTQYF. Drawing the rest from reference TRBV7-8 and TRBJ2-3, the complete variable domain is GAGVSQSPRYKVAKRGQDVALRCDPISGHVSLFWYQQALGQGPEFLTYFQNEAQLDKSGLPSDRFFAERPEGSVSTLKIQRTQQEDSAVYLCASSLDRFRSGTQYFGPGTRLTVL.

V and J are TRBV28 and TRBJ1-2; no clear D gene. V lost 2 bases and J 5 bases, leaving 21 bases between the germline ends. The CDR3 runs 17 residues. In germline, CDR1 is MDHEN, CDR2 SYDVKM. The CDR3 nucleotides read TGTGCCAGCAGTTTAGAGGGTCCCAGAGTTGCTACTTATGGCTACACCTTC. Its translation is CASSLEGPRVATYGYTF.

V usage is TRBV19 and J usage is TRBJ1-5; a possible D gene is TRBD1 (5 bases). CDR3 length equals 17 residues. The V gene's germline CDR1 is LNHDA and CDR2 SQIVND (reference sequence). Trimming pared 4 bases from V and 1 base from J, leaving 17 bases between. The CDR3 region has the DNA TGTGCCAGTAGTACAGGGACCGGGTACCACAGCAATCAGCCCCAGCATTTT. Its translation is CASSTGTGYHSNQPQHF.

The chain joins TRBV20-1 to TRBJ2-7; D uncertain. Germline loops: CDR1 DFQATT, CDR2 SNEGSKA (reference sequence). Between the trimmed V and J ends, which lost 0 bases and 1 base, there was a span of 13 bases. The CDR3 length is 15 residues. The CDR3 region is CSARDSFGRSYEQYF. Here the CDR3 DNA reads TGCAGTGCTAGAGATTCCTTCGGGCGTTCCTACGAGCAGTACTTC.

CDR3: CASSVDGNSPLHF. The DNA of the CDR3 is TGTGCCAGCAGTGTGGACGGAAATTCACCCCTCCACTTT. The chain joins TRBV6-1 to TRBJ1-6, with D hard to call. The CDR3 consists of 13 residues. CDR1 MNHNS and CDR2 SASEGT come from the germline V gene. The ends were cut back, 4 bases at V and 7 bases at J, with 8 bases in the middle.

J is TRBJ2-5 and V is TRBV7-2; either TRBD1 or TRBD2 may fit D (5 bases each). V lost 1 base and J lost 5, with 11 bases in between. The CDR3 has 14 amino acids. From germline, CDR1 is SGHTA and CDR2 FQGNSA. The CDR3 spells CASSLDGGTETQYF. The CDR3 nucleotides read TGTGCCAGCAGCTTAGATGGGGGTACGGAGACCCAGTACTTC.

The rearrangement uses TRBV19 and TRBJ1-5; TRBD1 agrees at 7 bases. CDR1 and CDR2 from the germline V gene are LNHDA and SQIVND (reference sequence). This CDR3 has 16 amino acids. The trim removed 3 bases at V and 5 bases at J, leaving 10 bases unmatched. Here the CDR3 reads CASSMLTGKNYQPQHF. The CDR3 nucleotides read TGTGCCAGTAGTATGCTGACAGGGAAAAACTATCAGCCCCAGCATTTT. The full variable domain, in which reference TRBV19 and TRBJ1-5 provide the parts outside the CDR3, is DGGITQSPKYLFRKEGQNVTLSCEQNLNHDAMYWYRQDPGQGLRLIYYSQIVNDFQKGDIAEGYSVSREKKESFPLTVTSAQKNPTAFYLCASSMLTGKNYQPQHFGDGTRLSIL.

V gene TRBV11-3 combines with J gene TRBJ2-1, with 8 bases lining up with TRBD2. V lost 5 bases, J lost 4 bases, and 7 bases stayed unmatched. Germline V gene lookup returns CDR1 SGHNT and CDR2 YENEEA. The CDR3 sequence is 15 residues long. The CDR3 region has the DNA TGTGCCAGCAGCCTCCGTAGCGGGAATTACAATGAGCAGTTCTTC. This codes for CASSLRSGNYNEQFF.

This chain links TRBV6-1 with TRBJ1-1, with 9 bases identical to TRBD1. The CDR3 is 16 amino acids. V lost 8 bases, J lost 7 bases, and 17 bases stayed unmatched. Germline CDR1 and CDR2: MNHNS and SASEGT. CDR3 coding DNA: TGTGCCAGCCTCTCCGGGACAGGGATTTTCGAGAGTGAAGCTTTCTTT. This sequence encodes CASLSGTGIFESEAFF.